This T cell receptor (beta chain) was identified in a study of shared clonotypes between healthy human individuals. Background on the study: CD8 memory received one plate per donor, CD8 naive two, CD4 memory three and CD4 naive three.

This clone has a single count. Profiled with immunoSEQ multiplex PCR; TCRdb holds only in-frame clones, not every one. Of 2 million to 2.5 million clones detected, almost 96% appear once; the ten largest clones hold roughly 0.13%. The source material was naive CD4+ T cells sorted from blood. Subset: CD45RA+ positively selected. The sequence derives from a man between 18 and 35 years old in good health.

The CDR3 is CASSVAPGSHQGSDTQYF. In DNA form, the CDR3 reads TGTGCCAGCAGCGTAGCTCCGGGCAGTCATCAAGGGTCAGATACGCAGTATTTT. The gene calls are TRBV9 and TRBJ2-3; unclear D gene. V was trimmed by 0 bases and J by 4 bases, leaving 21 bases between them. The CDR3 is 18 amino acids. The V gene's germline CDR1 is SGDLS and CDR2 YYNGEE. The full variable domain, with the rest looked up from reference TRBV9 and TRBJ2-3, is DSGVTQTPKHLITATGQRVTLRCSPRSGDLSVYWYQQSLDQGLQFLIQYYNGEERAKGNILERFSAQQFPDLHSELNLSSLELGDSALYFCASSVAPGSHQGSDTQYFGPGTRLTVL.